This record looks at one TCR beta chain sequence and its context. Its antigen is as yet unknown. The data stem from a study of T cell responses to AZD1222 COVID-19 vaccine. Broader study findings: Among vaccine-associated CD4 TCRs, coverage spanned spike, with dominance at 160-218 and 743-854.

Generated by immunoSEQ multiplex PCR, the TCRdb table keeps only in-frame clones and is missing some. Of about 160,000 clones in the sample, 85% to 90% were seen once. The clonotype originates from an adult in good health. The specimen was peripheral blood, collected on day 0 of AZD1222 vaccination.

The CDR3 loop reads CASSLSGGYEQYV. As DNA, the CDR3 is TGTGCCAGCAGTTTATCTGGGGGGTACGAGCAGTACGTC. The chain recombines TRBV27 with TRBJ2-7; TRBD2 might be the D (6 bases). V was shortened by 0 bases and J by 4 bases, with 7 bases between the two germline ends. The germline CDR1 and CDR2 sequences are MNHEY and SMNVEV (reference sequence). The CDR3 runs to 13 residues.